A selection of T cell receptor beta chains follows, all from one sample in a study of early T cells in non-severe SARS-CoV-2 infection. One entry per CDR3 protein, called by TCRdb with MiXCR from the 5' RACE reads. This table has roughly 63,000 distinct CDR3 sequences, around 13% appearing once. Specimen: whole blood. The source of these receptors is an adult who was a healthcare worker with PCR-confirmed SARS-CoV-2 infection or an uninfected control (not recorded which). The CDR3 runs from the conserved cysteine through the conserved F or W. Fields, in order: V gene, J gene, clone size, CDR3 length, CDR3 protein. Rows give clone size only sometimes, using once, few, many, or a class for an expanded clone.

v_gene: TRBV27; j_gene: TRBJ2-4; abundance: few; len: 13; CDR3aa: CASSPGVKNIQYF
v_gene: TRBV5-4; j_gene: TRBJ2-5; abundance: .; len: 16; CDR3aa: CASSPPSAGGEETQYF
v_gene: TRBV7-3; j_gene: TRBJ2-5; abundance: .; len: 17; CDR3aa: CASSLGGPGVRQETQYF
v_gene: TRBV7-3; j_gene: TRBJ2-7; abundance: .; len: 13; CDR3aa: CASSPFGGSEQYF
v_gene: TRBV6-2/TRBV6-3; j_gene: TRBJ2-3; abundance: .; len: 12; CDR3aa: CASSWSPDTQYF
v_gene: TRBV29-1; j_gene: TRBJ2-3; abundance: many; len: 16; CDR3aa: CSVQGAQETSTDTQYF
v_gene: TRBV14; j_gene: TRBJ1-1; abundance: few; len: 14; CDR3aa: CASSQDPPPTEAFF
v_gene: TRBV10-3; j_gene: TRBJ1-2; abundance: many; len: 17; CDR3aa: CAISEPTWTARDYGYTF
v_gene: TRBV5-1; j_gene: TRBJ2-7; abundance: few; len: 14; CDR3aa: CASSSWDSAYEQYF
v_gene: TRBV3-1; j_gene: TRBJ2-7; abundance: .; len: 14; CDR3aa: CASSQDRTGWEQYF
v_gene: TRBV5-4; j_gene: TRBJ1-4; abundance: many; len: 14; CDR3aa: CASSDDRGYEKLFF
v_gene: TRBV9; j_gene: TRBJ2-7; abundance: .; len: 14; CDR3aa: CASSPQDHPYEQYF
v_gene: TRBV25-1; j_gene: TRBJ1-2; abundance: .; len: 12; CDR3aa: CASTDSFYGYTF
v_gene: TRBV7-2; j_gene: TRBJ1-2; abundance: .; len: 15; CDR3aa: CASSPRVGASYGYTF
v_gene: TRBV9; j_gene: TRBJ2-2; abundance: many; len: 16; CDR3aa: CASMPGGRSGTGELFF
v_gene: TRBV19; j_gene: TRBJ2-3; abundance: .; len: 15; CDR3aa: CASSAGMKVTDTQYF
v_gene: TRBV6-6; j_gene: TRBJ1-1; abundance: .; len: 11; CDR3aa: CASSYKGRAFF
v_gene: TRBV7-6; j_gene: TRBJ1-1; abundance: many; len: 15; CDR3aa: CASSGPTGMNTEAFF
v_gene: TRBV24-1; j_gene: TRBJ1-2; abundance: many; len: 14; CDR3aa: CATSDPGVNFGYTF
v_gene: TRBV6-2/TRBV6-3; j_gene: TRBJ2-3; abundance: many; len: 15; CDR3aa: CASSYRTVRADTQYF
v_gene: TRBV29-1; j_gene: TRBJ2-7; abundance: many; len: 12; CDR3aa: CSVRDSSYEQYF
v_gene: TRBV29-1; j_gene: TRBJ2-7; abundance: many; len: 14; CDR3aa: CSVEGGAGEYEQYF
v_gene: TRBV29-1; j_gene: TRBJ2-7; abundance: few; len: 11; CDR3aa: CSVEDQVGAEF
v_gene: TRBV3-1; j_gene: TRBJ1-1; abundance: few; len: 15; CDR3aa: CASSQVLPGDTEAFF
v_gene: TRBV24-1; j_gene: TRBJ2-1; abundance: few; len: 12; CDR3aa: CATRGQNNEQFF
v_gene: TRBV2; j_gene: TRBJ2-5; abundance: many; len: 13; CDR3aa: CASRPGLQETQYF
v_gene: TRBV6-2/TRBV6-3; j_gene: TRBJ2-7; abundance: many; len: 16; CDR3aa: CASSRIAGTESYEQYF
v_gene: TRBV29-1; j_gene: TRBJ1-1; abundance: .; len: 13; CDR3aa: CSVAYGQGTEAFF
v_gene: TRBV6-1; j_gene: TRBJ2-1; abundance: .; len: 15; CDR3aa: CASSEQGYGYNEQFF
v_gene: TRBV2; j_gene: TRBJ2-1; abundance: many; len: 11; CDR3aa: CASTSVNEQFF
v_gene: TRBV4-1; j_gene: TRBJ1-1; abundance: .; len: 14; CDR3aa: CASRTSRRATEAFF
v_gene: TRBV11-2; j_gene: TRBJ2-1; abundance: few; len: 12; CDR3aa: CASSRIYNEQFF
v_gene: TRBV20-1; j_gene: TRBJ1-4; abundance: many; len: 16; CDR3aa: CSARDPQAPTNEKLFF
v_gene: TRBV2; j_gene: TRBJ1-2; abundance: many; len: 11; CDR3aa: CASTLRSGYTF
v_gene: TRBV7-2; j_gene: TRBJ1-6; abundance: .; len: 15; CDR3aa: CASSSDRGRVSPLHF
v_gene: TRBV7-8; j_gene: TRBJ1-5; abundance: .; len: 17; CDR3aa: CASSLSKPGQLNQPQHF
v_gene: TRBV29-1; j_gene: TRBJ1-1; abundance: many; len: 13; CDR3aa: CSVPFGRATEAFF
v_gene: TRBV7-2; j_gene: TRBJ1-1; abundance: few; len: 11; CDR3aa: CASSTWAEAFF
v_gene: TRBV5-1; j_gene: TRBJ2-2; abundance: many; len: 12; CDR3aa: CASLQYTGELFF
v_gene: TRBV6-2/TRBV6-3; j_gene: TRBJ2-3; abundance: few; len: 13; CDR3aa: CASSFSTTDTQYF